The T cell receptor (beta chain) under discussion was sequenced for a study of cytomegalovirus exposure and HLA in healthy donors. Repertoires were generated with immunoSEQ multiplex PCR, while TCRdb's copy carries only in-frame clones and drops some. The sample has some 350,000 clones; around 90% are singletons. In this sample, this clone turned up once. This receptor was obtained from a woman in her twenties or thirties in good health and CMV-seropositive. The sample comprised PBMCs.

The CDR3 bases are TGTGCCAGCAGGATTGCGGGCACTGAAAAACTGTTTTTT. Translation: CASRIAGTEKLFF. The rearrangement joins TRBV27 to TRBJ1-4; D call uncertain. Germline CDR1 MNHEY, CDR2 SMNVEV (reference sequence). The CDR3 is 13 amino acids. The ends were cut back, 6 bases at V and 7 bases at J, with 12 bases in the middle.